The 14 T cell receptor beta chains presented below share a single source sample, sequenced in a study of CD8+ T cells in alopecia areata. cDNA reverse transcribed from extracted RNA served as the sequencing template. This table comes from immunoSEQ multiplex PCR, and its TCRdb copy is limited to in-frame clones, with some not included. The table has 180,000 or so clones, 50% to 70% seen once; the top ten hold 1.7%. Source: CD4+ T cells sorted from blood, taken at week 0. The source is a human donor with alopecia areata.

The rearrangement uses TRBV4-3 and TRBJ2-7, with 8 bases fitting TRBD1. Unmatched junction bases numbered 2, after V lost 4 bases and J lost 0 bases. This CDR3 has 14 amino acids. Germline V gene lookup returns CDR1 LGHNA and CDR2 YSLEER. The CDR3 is CASSRTGSSYEQYF. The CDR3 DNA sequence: TGCGCCAGCAGCCGGACAGGGAGCTCCTACGAGCAGTACTTC.

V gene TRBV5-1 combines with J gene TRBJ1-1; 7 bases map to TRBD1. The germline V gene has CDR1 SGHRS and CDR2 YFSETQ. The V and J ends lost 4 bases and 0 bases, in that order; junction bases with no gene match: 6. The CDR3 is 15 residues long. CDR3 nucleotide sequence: TGCGCCAGCAGCCCAACGACAGGGATGAACACTGAAGCTTTCTTT. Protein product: CASSPTTGMNTEAFF. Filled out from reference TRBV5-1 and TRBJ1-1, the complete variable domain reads KAGVTQTPRYLIKTRGQQVTLSCSPISGHRSVSWYQQTPGQGLQFLFEYFSETQRNKGNFPGRFSGRQFSNSRSEMNVSTLELGDSALYLCASSPTTGMNTEAFFGQGTRLTVV.

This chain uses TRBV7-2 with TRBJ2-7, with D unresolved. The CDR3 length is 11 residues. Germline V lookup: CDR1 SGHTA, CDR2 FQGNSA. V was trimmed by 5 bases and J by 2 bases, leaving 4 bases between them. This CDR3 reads CASSAAYEQYF. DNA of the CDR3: TGTGCCAGCAGCGCCGCCTACGAGCAGTACTTC.

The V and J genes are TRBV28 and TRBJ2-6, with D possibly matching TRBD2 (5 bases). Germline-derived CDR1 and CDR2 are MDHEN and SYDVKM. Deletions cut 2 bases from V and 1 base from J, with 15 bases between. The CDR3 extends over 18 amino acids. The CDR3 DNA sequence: TGTGCCAGCAGTTTACCGGGTGCCCCGGGGTCTGGGGCCAACGTCCTGACTTTC. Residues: CASSLPGAPGSGANVLTF.

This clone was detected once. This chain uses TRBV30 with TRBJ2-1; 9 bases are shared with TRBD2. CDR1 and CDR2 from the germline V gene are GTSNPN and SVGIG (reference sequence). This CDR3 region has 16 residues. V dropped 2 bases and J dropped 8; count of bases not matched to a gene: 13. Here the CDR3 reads CAWSLAGGPRGDEQFF. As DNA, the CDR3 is TGTGCCTGGAGTTTGGCGGGGGGGCCCCGTGGGGATGAGCAGTTCTTC.

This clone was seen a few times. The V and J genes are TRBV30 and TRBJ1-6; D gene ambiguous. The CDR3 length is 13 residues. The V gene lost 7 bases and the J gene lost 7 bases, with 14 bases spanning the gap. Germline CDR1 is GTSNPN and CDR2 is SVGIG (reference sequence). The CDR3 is CASRARENSPLHF. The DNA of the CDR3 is TGTGCCTCCCGGGCACGGGAGAATTCACCCCTCCACTTT.

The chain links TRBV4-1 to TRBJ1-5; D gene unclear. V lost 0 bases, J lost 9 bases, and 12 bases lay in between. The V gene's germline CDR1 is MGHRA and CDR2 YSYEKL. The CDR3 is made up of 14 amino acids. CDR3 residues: CASSQDRTITPQHF. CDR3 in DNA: TGCGCCAGCAGCCAAGACAGGACGATAACGCCCCAGCATTTT.

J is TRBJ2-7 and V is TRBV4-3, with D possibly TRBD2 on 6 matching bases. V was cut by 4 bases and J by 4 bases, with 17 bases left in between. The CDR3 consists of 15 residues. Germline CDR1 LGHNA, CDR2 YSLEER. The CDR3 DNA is TGCGCCAGCAGCCCCAGTAGCGGTGGGGTTTACGAGCAGTACTTC. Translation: CASSPSSGGVYEQYF.

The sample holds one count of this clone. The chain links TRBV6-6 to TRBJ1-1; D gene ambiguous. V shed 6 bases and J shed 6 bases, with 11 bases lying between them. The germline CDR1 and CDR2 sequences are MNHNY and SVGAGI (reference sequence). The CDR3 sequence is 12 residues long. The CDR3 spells CASSASPAEAFF. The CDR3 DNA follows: TGTGCCAGCAGCGCCTCGCCCGCTGAAGCTTTCTTT.

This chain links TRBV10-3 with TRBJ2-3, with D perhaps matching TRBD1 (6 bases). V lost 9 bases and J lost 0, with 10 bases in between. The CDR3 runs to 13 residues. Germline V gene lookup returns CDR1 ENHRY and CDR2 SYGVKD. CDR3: CAIVDRSTDTQYF. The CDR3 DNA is TGTGCCATAGTGGACAGAAGCACAGATACGCAGTATTTT.

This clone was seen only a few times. CDR3 nucleotide sequence: TGTGCTAGTGGTTTGGGGCAGATTCCAAAGGGGGAGACCCAGTACTTC. It specifies CASGLGQIPKGETQYF. V usage is TRBV12-5 and J usage is TRBJ2-5, with D tentatively TRBD1 (5 bases). CDR1 LGHNT and CDR2 FRNRAP come from the germline V gene. Trimming removed 1 base at V and 5 bases at J, with 17 bases between. This CDR3 has 16 residues.

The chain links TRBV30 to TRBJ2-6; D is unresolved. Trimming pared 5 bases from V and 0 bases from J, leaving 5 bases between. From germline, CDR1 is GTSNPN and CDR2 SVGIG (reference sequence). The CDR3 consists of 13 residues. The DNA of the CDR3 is TGTGCCTGGGGGAACTCTGGGGCCAACGTCCTGACTTTC. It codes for CAWGNSGANVLTF.

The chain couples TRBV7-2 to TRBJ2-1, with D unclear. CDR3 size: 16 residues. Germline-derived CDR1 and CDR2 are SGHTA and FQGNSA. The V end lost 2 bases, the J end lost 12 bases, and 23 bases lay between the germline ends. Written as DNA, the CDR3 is TGTGCCAGCAGCTTATTAAGTGGGAACTCTCCAATTCGGCAGTTCTTC. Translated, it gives CASSLLSGNSPIRQFF.

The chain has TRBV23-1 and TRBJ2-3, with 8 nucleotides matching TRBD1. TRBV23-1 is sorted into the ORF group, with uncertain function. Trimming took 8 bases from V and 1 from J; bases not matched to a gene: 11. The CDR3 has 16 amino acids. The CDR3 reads CASRQGLGQGTDTQYF. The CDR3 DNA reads TGCGCCAGCCGGCAAGGTTTGGGACAGGGCACAGATACGCAGTATTTT.